Sequencing of this TCR beta chain was carried out in a study of T cell responses to AZD1222 COVID-19 vaccine. The CDR3 has 19 residues. The study's findings and limits: The breadth and depth of Spike-specific TCRs increased once two AZD1222 doses had been given. Dominant at 160-218 and 743-854, vaccine-associated CD4 TCRs also spanned spike.

Worth noting for this clone: What it recognizes is unknown.

Profiling relied on immunoSEQ multiplex PCR, and the TCRdb table lists in-frame clones only, not all of them. The sample gives about 150,000 clones, approximately 86% of which show up once; approximately 7.2% is in the top ten. The sequencing here drew on peripheral blood, taken after recovery from COVID-19. The TCR sequence derives from an adult who had recovered from COVID-19. The chain joins TRBV21-1 to TRBJ2-5; the D call in the table, TRBD2, was not verified against the DNA. TRBV21-1 is deemed a pseudogene. CDR3 loop: CASSRDGADQREGPETQYF. The CDR3 DNA is TGTGCCAGCAGCAGAGATGGGGCGGATCAGCGGGAGGGCCCGGAGACCCAGTACTTC.